This T cell receptor beta chain originates from a study of T cell responses to AZD1222 COVID-19 vaccine. The germline gives CDR1 SGHRS, CDR2 YFSETQ. The length of the CDR3 is 15 residues. J gave up 1 base and V 4 bases, and 7 bases lay outside the gene matches. Study-wide results and caveats: Spike was spanned by vaccine-associated CD4 TCRs, which were dominant at 160-218 and 743-854. The donors showed a predominance of white British ancestry and of females, with possible underestimation of clonal diversity. Recipients of two AZD1222 doses showed rising Spike-specific TCR breadth and depth.

TCRdb's table, derived via immunoSEQ multiplex PCR, lists solely in-frame clones and lacks some. There are roughly 90,000 clones in the sample; approximately 89% occur only once, and about 5% lies in the top ten. Details on this clone: The antigen is unknown.

This receptor was obtained from an adult who received the AZD1222 COVID-19 vaccine. Sequences were derived from peripheral blood, sampled 28 days after the second AZD1222 dose. The chain couples TRBV5-1 to TRBJ2-7; 8 nucleotides agree with TRBD2. As DNA, the CDR3 is TGCGCCAGCAGCGAGGCGGGGGGAAGGTCCTACGAGCAGTACTTC. It codes for CASSEAGGRSYEQYF.